This is a list of T cell receptor beta chains from one sample in a study of beta chain features in type 1 diabetes. Method: immunoSEQ multiplex PCR; TCRdb's copy keeps in-frame clones and lacks some. This table holds a few hundred thousand clones, roughly 24% found once. Sequenced sample: naive CD4+ T cells from blood. These receptors were collected from a woman in her twenties or thirties with type 1 diabetes. Both conserved end residues are part of each CDR3. Each record gives: J gene, CDR3 length, V gene, D gene, clone size, CDR3 protein, CDR3 DNA. A D gene is named only where the DNA matches it firmly. Clone size, where shown, is once, few, many, or a class for clones that have expanded.

J: TRBJ1-1
length: 12
V: TRBV29-1
D: TRBD1
size: few
CDR3: CSVGRGDTEAFF
DNA: TGCAGCGTGGGCAGGGGGGACACTGAAGCTTTCTTT

J: TRBJ1-1
length: 13
V: TRBV30
D: -
size: -
CDR3: CAWSLGANTEAFF
DNA: TGTGCCTGGAGTCTCGGAGCGAACACTGAAGCTTTCTTT

J: TRBJ2-2
length: 17
V: TRBV4-2
D: TRBD2
size: -
CDR3: CASSQESSGSRSGELFF
DNA: TGTGCCAGCAGCCAAGAGAGTAGCGGGAGTCGGTCCGGGGAGCTGTTTTTT

J: TRBJ1-5
length: 12
V: TRBV27
D: -
size: -
CDR3: CASSLGSQPQHF
DNA: TGTGCCAGCAGTTTAGGCAGTCAGCCCCAGCATTTT

J: TRBJ2-7
length: 15
V: TRBV19
D: TRBD2
size: -
CDR3: CASSTRGLALDEQYF
DNA: TGTGCCAGTAGTACGCGGGGACTAGCGCTGGACGAGCAGTACTTC

J: TRBJ2-2
length: 15
V: TRBV11-3
D: TRBD1
size: -
CDR3: CASSLGQTNTGELFF
DNA: TGTGCCAGCAGCTTGGGACAGACGAACACCGGGGAGCTGTTTTTT

J: TRBJ1-1
length: 17
V: TRBV29-1
D: TRBD1
size: few
CDR3: CSVFGDRAWGQNTEAFF
DNA: TGCAGCGTATTTGGGGACAGGGCCTGGGGTCAGAACACTGAAGCTTTCTTT

J: TRBJ2-3
length: 13
V: TRBV15
D: -
size: few
CDR3: CATSSFSTDTQYF
DNA: TGTGCCACCAGCAGCTTCAGCACAGATACGCAGTATTTT

J: TRBJ2-2
length: 15
V: TRBV2
D: -
size: -
CDR3: CASSEGYLNTGELFF
DNA: TGTGCCAGCAGTGAGGGCTACTTGAACACCGGGGAGCTGTTTTTT

J: TRBJ2-1
length: 16
V: TRBV7-9
D: TRBD2
size: -
CDR3: CASSLRRLANYNEQFF
DNA: TGTGCCAGCAGCTTAAGGAGACTAGCGAATTATAATGAGCAGTTCTTC

J: TRBJ2-1
length: 17
V: TRBV4-1
D: TRBD2
size: -
CDR3: CASSTRTSGRTYNEQFF
DNA: TGCGCCAGCAGCACACGGACTAGCGGGAGGACCTACAATGAGCAGTTCTTC

J: TRBJ2-1
length: 16
V: TRBV19
D: -
size: -
CDR3: CASSGGMWQGGNEQFF
DNA: TGTGCCAGTAGCGGCGGAATGTGGCAGGGTGGCAATGAGCAGTTCTTC

J: TRBJ1-1
length: 15
V: TRBV7-9
D: -
size: -
CDR3: CASSLAGARDTEAFF
DNA: TGTGCCAGCAGCTTAGCGGGGGCCAGAGATACTGAAGCTTTCTTT

J: TRBJ1-1
length: 14
V: TRBV5-1
D: TRBD1
size: -
CDR3: CASSSQGHGTEAFF
DNA: TGCGCCAGCAGCTCACAGGGGCACGGCACTGAAGCTTTCTTT

J: TRBJ2-5
length: 14
V: TRBV5-1
D: TRBD1
size: few
CDR3: CASSSGQGQETQYF
DNA: TGCGCCAGCAGCTCGGGACAGGGTCAAGAGACCCAGTACTTC

J: TRBJ2-7
length: 13
V: TRBV4-1
D: -
size: -
CDR3: CASSQSGGYEQYF
DNA: TGCGCCAGCAGCCAAAGTGGAGGCTACGAGCAGTACTTC

J: TRBJ2-5
length: 14
V: TRBV4-1
D: -
size: few
CDR3: CASSQGGSGETQYF
DNA: TGCGCCAGCAGCCAAGGTGGGAGTGGTGAGACCCAGTACTTC

J: TRBJ2-5
length: 15
V: TRBV2
D: TRBD2
size: few
CDR3: CASTGTSGAQETQYF
DNA: TGTGCCAGCACCGGGACTAGCGGTGCCCAAGAGACCCAGTACTTC

J: TRBJ2-5
length: 13
V: TRBV7-9
D: TRBD2
size: -
CDR3: CASSSSGQETQYF
DNA: TGTGCCAGCAGCTCTAGCGGACAAGAGACCCAGTACTTC

J: TRBJ1-5
length: 15
V: TRBV6-6
D: TRBD1
size: few
CDR3: CASSQQGVGNQPQHF
DNA: TGTGCCAGCAGTCAGCAGGGGGTCGGGAATCAGCCCCAGCATTTT

J: TRBJ1-2
length: 14
V: TRBV30
D: TRBD1
size: few
CDR3: CAWSDGQGLYGYTF
DNA: TGTGCCTGGAGTGACGGACAGGGCCTCTATGGCTACACCTTC

J: TRBJ2-7
length: 15
V: TRBV5-6
D: -
size: few
CDR3: CASSPYRQVWDEQYF
DNA: TGTGCCAGCAGCCCGTATCGTCAGGTGTGGGACGAGCAGTACTTC

J: TRBJ2-7
length: 12
V: TRBV5-6
D: -
size: -
CDR3: CASSWGGYEQYF
DNA: TGTGCCAGCAGCTGGGGCGGCTACGAGCAGTACTTC

J: TRBJ2-3
length: 15
V: TRBV7-2
D: TRBD2
size: few
CDR3: CASSLGLALGDTQYF
DNA: TGTGCCAGCAGCTTAGGACTAGCCCTAGGAGATACGCAGTATTTT

J: TRBJ2-3
length: 14
V: TRBV19
D: TRBD1
size: -
CDR3: CASSSGQGPDTQYF
DNA: TGTGCCAGTAGTTCGGGACAGGGGCCAGATACGCAGTATTTT

J: TRBJ1-4
length: 15
V: TRBV4-1
D: TRBD1
size: -
CDR3: CASSHPGQSNEKLFF
DNA: TGCGCCAGCAGCCACCCGGGACAGTCAAATGAAAAACTGTTTTTT

J: TRBJ2-5
length: 14
V: TRBV4-1
D: TRBD2
size: few
CDR3: CASSASGSPETQYF
DNA: TGCGCCAGCAGCGCTAGCGGGAGTCCGGAGACCCAGTACTTC

J: TRBJ2-1
length: 14
V: TRBV7-2
D: -
size: few
CDR3: CASSLAGVSNEQFF
DNA: TGTGCCAGCAGCTTAGCGGGAGTCAGCAATGAGCAGTTCTTC

J: TRBJ2-3
length: 15
V: TRBV5-1
D: TRBD2
size: -
CDR3: CASSRLAGGSDTQYF
DNA: TGCGCCAGCAGCCGACTAGCGGGAGGGTCGGATACGCAGTATTTT